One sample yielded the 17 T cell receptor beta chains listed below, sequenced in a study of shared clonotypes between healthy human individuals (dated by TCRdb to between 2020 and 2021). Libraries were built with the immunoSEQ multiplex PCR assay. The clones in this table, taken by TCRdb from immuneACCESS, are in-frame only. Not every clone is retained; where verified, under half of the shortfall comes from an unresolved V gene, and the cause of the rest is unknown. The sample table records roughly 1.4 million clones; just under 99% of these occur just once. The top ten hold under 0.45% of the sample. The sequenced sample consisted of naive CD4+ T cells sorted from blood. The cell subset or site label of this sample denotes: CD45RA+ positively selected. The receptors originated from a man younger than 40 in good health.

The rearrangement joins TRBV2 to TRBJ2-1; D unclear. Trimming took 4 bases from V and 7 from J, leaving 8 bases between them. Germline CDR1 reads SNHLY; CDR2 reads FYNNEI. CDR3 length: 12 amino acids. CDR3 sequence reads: CASSVGPNEQFF. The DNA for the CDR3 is TGTGCCAGCAGTGTTGGCCCGAATGAGCAGTTCTTC. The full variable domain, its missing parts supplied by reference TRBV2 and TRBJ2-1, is EPEVTQTPSHQVTQMGQEVILRCVPISNHLYFYWYRQILGQKVEFLVSFYNNEISEKSEIFDDQFSVERPDGSNFTLKIRSTKLEDSAMYFCASSVGPNEQFFGPGTRLTVL.

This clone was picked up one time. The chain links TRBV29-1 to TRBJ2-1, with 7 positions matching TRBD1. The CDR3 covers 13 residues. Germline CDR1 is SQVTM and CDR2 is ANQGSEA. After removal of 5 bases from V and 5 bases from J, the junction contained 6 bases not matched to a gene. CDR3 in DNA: TGCAGCGTTTTACCGGGACAGAACAATGAGCAGTTCTTC. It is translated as CSVLPGQNNEQFF.

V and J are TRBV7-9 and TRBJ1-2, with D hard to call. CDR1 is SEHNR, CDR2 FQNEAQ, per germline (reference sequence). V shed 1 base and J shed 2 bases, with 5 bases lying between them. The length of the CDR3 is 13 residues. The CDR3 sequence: CASSLGENYGYTF. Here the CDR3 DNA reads TGTGCCAGCAGCTTAGGAGAGAACTATGGCTACACCTTC.

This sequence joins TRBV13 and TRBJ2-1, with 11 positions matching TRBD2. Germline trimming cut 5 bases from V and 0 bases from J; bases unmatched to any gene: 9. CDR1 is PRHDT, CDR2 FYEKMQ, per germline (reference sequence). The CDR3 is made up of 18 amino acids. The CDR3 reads CASSHRTSGQSSYNEQFF. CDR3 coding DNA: TGTGCCAGCAGCCACAGGACTAGCGGGCAAAGCTCCTACAATGAGCAGTTCTTC. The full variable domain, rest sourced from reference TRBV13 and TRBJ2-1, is AAGVIQSPRHLIKEKRETATLKCYPIPRHDTVYWYQQGPGQDPQFLISFYEKMQSDKGSIPDRFSAQQFSDYHSELNMSSLELGDSALYFCASSHRTSGQSSYNEQFFGPGTRLTVL.

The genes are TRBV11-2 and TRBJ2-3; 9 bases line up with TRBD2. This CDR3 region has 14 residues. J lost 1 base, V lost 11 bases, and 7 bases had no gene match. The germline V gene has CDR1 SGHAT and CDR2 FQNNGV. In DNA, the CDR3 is TGTGCCTCCCGTTTAGCGGGAGGCACAGATACGCAGTATTTT. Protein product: CASRLAGGTDTQYF. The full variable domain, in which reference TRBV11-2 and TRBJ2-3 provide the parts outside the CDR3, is EAGVAQSPRYKIIEKRQSVAFWCNPISGHATLYWYQQILGQGPKLLIQFQNNGVVDDSQLPKDRFSAERLKGVDSTLKIQPAKLEDSAVYLCASRLAGGTDTQYFGPGTRLTVL.

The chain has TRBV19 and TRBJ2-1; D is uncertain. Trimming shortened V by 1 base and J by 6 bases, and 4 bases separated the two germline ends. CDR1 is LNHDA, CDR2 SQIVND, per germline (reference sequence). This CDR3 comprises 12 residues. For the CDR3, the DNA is TGTGCCAGTAGTATAGTCTCCAATGAGCAGTTCTTC. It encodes CASSIVSNEQFF. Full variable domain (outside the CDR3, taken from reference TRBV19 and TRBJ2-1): DGGITQSPKYLFRKEGQNVTLSCEQNLNHDAMYWYRQDPGQGLRLIYYSQIVNDFQKGDIAEGYSVSREKKESFPLTVTSAQKNPTAFYLCASSIVSNEQFFGPGTRLTVL.

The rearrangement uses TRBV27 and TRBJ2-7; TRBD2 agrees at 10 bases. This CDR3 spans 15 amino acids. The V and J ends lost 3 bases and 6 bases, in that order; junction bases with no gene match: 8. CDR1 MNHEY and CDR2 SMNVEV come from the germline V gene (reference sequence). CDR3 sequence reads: CASSFSLAGAGEQYF. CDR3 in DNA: TGTGCCAGCAGTTTTAGCCTAGCGGGAGCGGGCGAGCAGTACTTC.

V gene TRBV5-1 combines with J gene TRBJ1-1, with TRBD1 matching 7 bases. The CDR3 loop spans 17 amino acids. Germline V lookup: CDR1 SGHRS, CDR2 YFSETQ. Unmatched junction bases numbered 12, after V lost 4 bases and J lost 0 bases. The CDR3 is CASSTGQTSTMNTEAFF. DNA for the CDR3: TGCGCCAGCAGCACGGGACAGACAAGCACGATGAACACTGAAGCTTTCTTT. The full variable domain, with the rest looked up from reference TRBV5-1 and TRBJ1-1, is KAGVTQTPRYLIKTRGQQVTLSCSPISGHRSVSWYQQTPGQGLQFLFEYFSETQRNKGNFPGRFSGRQFSNSRSEMNVSTLELGDSALYLCASSTGQTSTMNTEAFFGQGTRLTVV.

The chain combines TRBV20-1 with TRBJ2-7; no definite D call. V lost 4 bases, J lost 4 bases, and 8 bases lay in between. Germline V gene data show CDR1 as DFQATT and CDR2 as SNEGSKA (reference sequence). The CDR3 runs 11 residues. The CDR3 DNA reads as TGCAGTGCTACCCAAGTTTACGAGCAGTACTTC. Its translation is CSATQVYEQYF.

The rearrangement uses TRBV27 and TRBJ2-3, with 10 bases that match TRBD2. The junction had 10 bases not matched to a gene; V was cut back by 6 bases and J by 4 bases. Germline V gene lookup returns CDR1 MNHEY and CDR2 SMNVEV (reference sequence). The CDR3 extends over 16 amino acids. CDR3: CASSPASGRRPDTQYF. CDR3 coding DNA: TGTGCCAGCAGCCCTGCTAGCGGGAGAAGGCCAGATACGCAGTATTTT.

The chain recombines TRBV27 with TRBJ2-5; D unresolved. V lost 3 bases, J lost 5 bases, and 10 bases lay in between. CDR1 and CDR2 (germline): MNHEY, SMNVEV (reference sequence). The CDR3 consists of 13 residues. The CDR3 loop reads CASSFPFDETQYF. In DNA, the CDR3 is TGTGCCAGCAGTTTTCCCTTTGATGAGACCCAGTACTTC.

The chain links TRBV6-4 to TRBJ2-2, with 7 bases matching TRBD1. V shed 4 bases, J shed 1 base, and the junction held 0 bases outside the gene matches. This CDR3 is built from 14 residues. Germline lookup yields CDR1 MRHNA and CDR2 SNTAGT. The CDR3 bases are TGTGCCAGCAGTGGACAGGGGAACACCGGGGAGCTGTTTTTT. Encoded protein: CASSGQGNTGELFF.

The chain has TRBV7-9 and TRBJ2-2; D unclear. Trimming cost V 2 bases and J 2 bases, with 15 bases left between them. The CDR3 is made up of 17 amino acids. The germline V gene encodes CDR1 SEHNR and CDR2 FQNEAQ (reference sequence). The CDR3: CASSLSLGSPNTGELFF. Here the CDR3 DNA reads TGTGCCAGCAGCTTAAGTCTTGGGTCCCCCAACACCGGGGAGCTGTTTTTT.

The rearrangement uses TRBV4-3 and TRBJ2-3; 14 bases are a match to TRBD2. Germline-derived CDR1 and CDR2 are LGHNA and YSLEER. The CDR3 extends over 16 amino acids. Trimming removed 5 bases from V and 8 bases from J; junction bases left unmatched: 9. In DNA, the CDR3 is TGCGCCAGCAGCTACGGACTAGCGGGAGGATCTGGTACGCAGTATTTT. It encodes CASSYGLAGGSGTQYF.

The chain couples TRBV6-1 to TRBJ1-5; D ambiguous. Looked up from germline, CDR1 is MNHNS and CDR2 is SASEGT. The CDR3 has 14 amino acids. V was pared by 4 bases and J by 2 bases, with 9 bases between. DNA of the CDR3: TGTGCCAGCAGTGGGGAACGGGGCAATCAGCCCCAGCATTTT. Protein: CASSGERGNQPQHF.

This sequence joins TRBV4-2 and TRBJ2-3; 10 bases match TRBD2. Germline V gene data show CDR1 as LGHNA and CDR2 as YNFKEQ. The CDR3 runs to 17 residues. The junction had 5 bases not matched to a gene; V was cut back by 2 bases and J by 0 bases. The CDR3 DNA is TGTGCCAGCAGCCAATTCGGACTAGCGGATAGCACAGATACGCAGTATTTT. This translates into CASSQFGLADSTDTQYF.

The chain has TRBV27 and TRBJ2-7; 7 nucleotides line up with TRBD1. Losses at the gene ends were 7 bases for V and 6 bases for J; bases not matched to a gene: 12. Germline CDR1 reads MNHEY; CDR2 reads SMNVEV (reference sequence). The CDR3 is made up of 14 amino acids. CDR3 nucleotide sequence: TGTGCCAGCACCGAGACAGGGAGCGCCCTCGAGCAGTACTTC. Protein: CASTETGSALEQYF.